Presented here are 28 T cell receptor beta chains from one specimen sequenced in a study of blood T cell repertoires in COVID-19. Clones were sequenced by immunoSEQ multiplex PCR, and TCRdb holds only the in-frame ones, with some missing. The table has 200,000 to 300,000 clones, roughly four fifths seen once; the top ten hold approximately 13%. Sequencing was done on a sample of peripheral blood. Receptors were obtained from a woman in her sixties with active or convalescent COVID-19.

This chain joins TRBV4-1 and TRBJ1-2; D is possibly TRBD1 (5 bases). The CDR3 sequence is 14 residues long. Germline CDR1 MGHRA, CDR2 YSYEKL. Trimming removed 1 base at V and 4 bases at J, with 10 bases between. In nucleotides, the CDR3 is TGCGCCAGCAGCCAAGTACTCGGGGGCTATGGCTACACCTTC. Protein product: CASSQVLGGYGYTF.

This chain joins TRBV25-1 and TRBJ1-6; 9 bases line up with TRBD1. V lost 4 bases and J lost 6; bases outside the gene matches: 4. CDR3 length equals 15 residues. CDR1 is MGHDK and CDR2 is SYGVNS in the germline V gene. As DNA, the CDR3 is TGTGCCAGCAGTGTACAGGGGGCAGGTAATTCACCCCTCCACTTT. It specifies CASSVQGAGNSPLHF.

This clone appeared a single time. V and J are TRBV30 and TRBJ1-3, with TRBD1 matching over 9 bases. CDR1 and CDR2 from the germline V gene are GTSNPN and SVGIG (reference sequence). The CDR3 spans 15 residues. Trimming cost V 0 bases and J 2 bases; bases outside gene matches: 2. Here the CDR3 reads CAWSVGTGPGNTIYF. The CDR3 DNA follows: TGTGCCTGGAGTGTAGGGACAGGGCCTGGAAACACCATATATTTT. The variable domain in full, with the rest retrieved from reference TRBV30 and TRBJ1-3, is SQTIHQWPATLVQPVGSPLSLECTVEGTSNPNLYWYRQAAGRGLQLLFYSVGIGQISSEVPQNLSASRPQDRQFILSSKKLLLSDSGFYLCAWSVGTGPGNTIYFGEGSWLTVV.

The chain links TRBV6-5 to TRBJ1-1; perhaps TRBD1 as D (6 bases). CDR3 size: 14 residues. V lost 7 bases and J lost 5, with 17 bases in between. The germline V gene encodes CDR1 MNHEY and CDR2 SVGAGI. The CDR3 DNA sequence: TGTGCCAGCACCACTACAGGGCGAGGGACTGAAGCTTTCTTT. Translated: CASTTTGRGTEAFF.

The CDR3 spells CASRRSGGAALEQFF. In DNA form, the CDR3 reads TGTGCCAGCAGACGGAGCGGGGGGGCCGCTCTTGAGCAGTTCTTC. This chain joins TRBV6-5 and TRBJ2-1; 10 bases fit TRBD2. The CDR3 consists of 15 residues. Germline loops: CDR1 MNHEY, CDR2 SVGAGI. J lost 9 bases, V lost 6 bases, and 11 bases had no gene match.

The genes are TRBV18 and TRBJ1-5; the D gene is possibly TRBD1 (6 bases). Germline CDR1 reads KGHSH; CDR2 reads LQKENI. The V end lost 1 base, the J end lost 0 bases, and 13 bases lay between the germline ends. This CDR3 is 17 amino acids long. DNA for the CDR3: TGTGCCAGCTCACCACGTGGACAGACGGCTAGCAATCAGCCCCAGCATTTT. Its protein is CASSPRGQTASNQPQHF.

The V call is TRBV7-9, the J call TRBJ1-1; D unclear. From germline, CDR1 is SEHNR and CDR2 FQNEAQ (reference sequence). The germline V and J ends were trimmed by 1 base and 2 bases, with 11 bases remaining between them. This CDR3 spans 15 amino acids. The CDR3 nucleotides are TGTGCCAGCAGCTTAGGGTCTGCGAGAAACACTGAAGCTTTCTTT. Translated: CASSLGSARNTEAFF.

V gene TRBV6-2 or TRBV6-3 combines with J gene TRBJ2-3, with 7 nucleotides matching TRBD1. Germline V gene lookup returns CDR1 MNHEY and CDR2 SVGEGT. Trimming removed 0 bases from V and 5 bases from J; junction bases left unmatched: 11. The CDR3 is made up of 17 amino acids. The CDR3 region is CASSYSVFETGRDTQYF. DNA for the CDR3: TGTGCCAGCAGTTACTCCGTTTTCGAGACAGGGCGAGATACGCAGTATTTT.

The chain uses TRBV4-3 and TRBJ2-2; perhaps TRBD2 as D (6 bases). The CDR3 sequence is 14 residues long. Germline V gene lookup returns CDR1 LGHNA and CDR2 YSLEER. V was clipped by 1 base and J by 6 bases, with 9 bases between them. The CDR3: CASSQGAGSGELFF. In DNA, the CDR3 is TGCGCCAGCAGCCAAGGGGCGGGGTCCGGGGAGCTGTTTTTT.

The chain joins TRBV7-2 to TRBJ1-3; D may be TRBD1 (6 bases). CDR1 and CDR2 from the germline V gene are SGHTA and FQGNSA. Trimming took off 2 bases at V and 5 bases at J, with 13 bases between the two ends. This CDR3 has 15 amino acids. CDR3 sequence: CASSLRDRSRNTIYF. In DNA, the CDR3 is TGTGCCAGCAGCTTACGAGACAGGAGCCGAAACACCATATATTTT.

This chain connects TRBV30 to TRBJ1-4; no reliable D call. Germline V gene data show CDR1 as GTSNPN and CDR2 as SVGIG (reference sequence). V shed 3 bases and J shed 2 bases, with 7 bases lying between them. The CDR3 consists of 13 residues. The DNA for the CDR3 is TGTGCCTGGAGAAGACATACTAATGAAAAACTGTTTTTT. Protein sequence: CAWRRHTNEKLFF. Combining the CDR3 with reference TRBV30 and TRBJ1-4 gives the whole variable domain SQTIHQWPATLVQPVGSPLSLECTVEGTSNPNLYWYRQAAGRGLQLLFYSVGIGQISSEVPQNLSASRPQDRQFILSSKKLLLSDSGFYLCAWRRHTNEKLFFGSGTQLSVL.

This clone was found a few times. The chain carries TRBV19 and TRBJ1-1; 9 nucleotides align to TRBD1. Germline CDR1 reads LNHDA; CDR2 reads SQIVND (reference sequence). The CDR3 is 12 residues long. After removal of 10 bases from V and 3 bases from J, the junction contained 3 bases not matched to a gene. DNA for the CDR3: TGTGCCACCCGGGACAGGGACACTGAAGCTTTCTTT. Translated: CATRDRDTEAFF.

This chain links TRBV29-1 with TRBJ1-2; 7 bases are shared with TRBD1. Trimming took 6 bases from V and 1 from J; bases not matched to a gene: 8. Germline CDR1 and CDR2: SQVTM and ANQGSEA. This CDR3 spans 14 amino acids. The CDR3 DNA is TGCAGCGTCATGAGGGGGCAGGGTAACTATGGCTACACCTTC. Translating gives CSVMRGQGNYGYTF.

The rearrangement links TRBV5-8 to TRBJ1-2; possible D gene TRBD1, 5 bases. The CDR3 loop spans 14 amino acids. Per the germline V gene, CDR1 is SGHTS and CDR2 is YDEGEE. V lost 2 bases and J 8 bases, leaving 16 bases between the germline ends. CDR3 residues: CASSFGEGRLGYTF. The CDR3 bases are TGTGCCAGCAGCTTCGGGGAGGGACGGCTGGGCTACACCTTC.

V usage is TRBV7-2 and J usage is TRBJ1-1; tentatively, D is TRBD1 (5 bases). Trimming shortened V by 4 bases and J by 6 bases, and 12 bases separated the two germline ends. The CDR3 contains 13 residues. Germline V CDR1 and CDR2: SGHTA, FQGNSA. As DNA, the CDR3 is TGTGCCAGCAGCTCCGGGACTAGCCCTGAAGCTTTCTTT. As protein: CASSSGTSPEAFF.

V is TRBV29-1 and J is TRBJ2-5, with D tentatively TRBD1 (5 bases). This CDR3 has 12 residues. Germline CDR1 SQVTM, CDR2 ANQGSEA. Deletions cut 3 bases from V and 1 base from J, with 6 bases between. In DNA form, the CDR3 reads TGCAGCGTTGATAGGGGCCAAGAGACCCAGTACTTC. Its translation is CSVDRGQETQYF.

This rearrangement joins TRBV5-1 to TRBJ2-3, with 11 bases identical to TRBD2. Germline-derived CDR1 and CDR2 are SGHRS and YFSETQ. CDR3 length equals 16 residues. Trimming removed 4 bases from V and 0 bases from J; junction bases left unmatched: 4. The CDR3 sequence: CASSERLAGSTDTQYF. The DNA of the CDR3 is TGCGCCAGCAGCGAAAGACTAGCGGGGAGCACAGATACGCAGTATTTT.

This rearrangement joins TRBV11-3 to TRBJ2-1, with 14 bases that match TRBD2. The V gene's germline CDR1 is SGHNT and CDR2 YENEEA. J gave up 3 bases and V 5 bases, and 6 bases lay outside the gene matches. This CDR3 is 17 amino acids long. Here the CDR3 reads CASSARTSGGFYNEQFF. The CDR3 DNA follows: TGTGCCAGCAGCGCACGGACTAGCGGGGGGTTCTACAATGAGCAGTTCTTC. Full variable domain (remainder filled in from reference TRBV11-3 and TRBJ2-1): EAGVVQSPRYKIIEKKQPVAFWCNPISGHNTLYWYLQNLGQGPELLIRYENEEAVDDSQLPKDRFSAERLKGVDSTLKIQPAELGDSAVYLCASSARTSGGFYNEQFFGPGTRLTVL.

V and J are TRBV12-3 or TRBV12-4 and TRBJ1-1; 7 bases map to TRBD1. The ends lost 6 bases at V and 7 bases at J; junction bases unmatched: 8. The CDR3 spans 13 residues. Here the CDR3 reads CASSLETGSEAFF. The CDR3 nucleotides read TGTGCCAGCAGCCTGGAGACAGGGAGTGAAGCTTTCTTT.

The rearrangement joins TRBV7-9 to TRBJ2-1; maybe TRBD2 (6 bases). The V and J ends lost 7 bases and 10 bases respectively, with 11 bases between them. Germline CDR1 reads SEHNR; CDR2 reads FQNEAQ (reference sequence). The CDR3 covers 11 residues. CDR3 DNA sequence: TGTGCCAGCACCGCGGGACCCGAGCAGTTCTTC. This sequence encodes CASTAGPEQFF.

This clone was detected once. The genes are TRBV5-8 and TRBJ2-1; TRBD1 aligns across 7 bases. There are 15 residues in the CDR3. CDR1 and CDR2 (germline): SGHTS, YDEGEE. The V and J ends lost 1 base and 5 bases, in that order; junction bases with no gene match: 6. This CDR3 is CASSLRWTGNNEQFF. For the CDR3, the DNA is TGTGCCAGCAGCTTGCGCTGGACAGGAAACAATGAGCAGTTCTTC.

The genes are TRBV4-1 and TRBJ1-2, with 12 bases lining up with TRBD1. The CDR3 loop spans 18 amino acids. Germline loops: CDR1 MGHRA, CDR2 YSYEKL. After removal of 6 bases from V and 12 bases from J, the junction contained 23 bases not matched to a gene. DNA of the CDR3: TGCGCCAGCAGGGATCCAGCAGCCAGGGACAGGGGGCGCGGGTCGGACACCTTC. Amino acids: CASRDPAARDRGRGSDTF.

This sequence joins TRBV18 and TRBJ2-1; 8 bases agree with TRBD2. Germline CDR1 and CDR2: KGHSH and LQKENI. V shed 0 bases, J shed 4 bases, and the junction held 5 bases outside the gene matches. The length of the CDR3 is 16 residues. The CDR3 loop is CASSPPEASGYNEQFF. In DNA form, the CDR3 reads TGTGCCAGCTCACCACCCGAGGCTAGCGGGTACAATGAGCAGTTCTTC.

Only a few counts were recorded for this clone. The chain employs TRBV4-3 and TRBJ2-1; D is possibly TRBD2 (7 bases). V lost 0 bases and J lost 4, with 16 bases in between. Germline-derived CDR1 and CDR2 are LGHNA and YSLEER. CDR3 length: 17 amino acids. In DNA form, the CDR3 reads TGCGCCAGCAGCCAAGAAGCGTCGGCGGGGGCTTACAATGAGCAGTTCTTC. Translated, it gives CASSQEASAGAYNEQFF.

This chain connects TRBV3-1 (or the pseudogene TRBV3-2) to TRBJ1-2, with D possibly TRBD1 on 6 matching bases. Germline-derived CDR1 and CDR2 are LGHDT and YNNKEL (reference sequence). The CDR3 is 16 amino acids. The germline V and J ends were trimmed by 4 bases and 5 bases, with 20 bases remaining between them. Here the CDR3 reads CASSPGQFRNQYGYTF. DNA of the CDR3: TGTGCCAGCAGCCCAGGACAGTTCCGTAATCAGTATGGCTACACCTTC.

The table lists this clone with a few counts. The V call is TRBV11-3, the J call TRBJ1-1, with 10 bases aligning to TRBD1. The V segment lost 5 bases and the J segment 3 bases; nucleotides outside the gene matches: 3. CDR1 and CDR2 (germline): SGHNT, YENEEA. The length of the CDR3 is 14 residues. The CDR3 loop is CASSPGQGYTEAFF. The CDR3 region has the DNA TGTGCCAGCAGCCCGGGACAGGGGTACACTGAAGCTTTCTTT.

This rearrangement joins TRBV7-2 to TRBJ2-5; 7 bases are a match to TRBD1. The CDR3 has 16 residues. Trimming at V came to 2 bases and at J to 2 bases, leaving 8 bases not matched to a gene. The germline V gene has CDR1 SGHTA and CDR2 FQGNSA. This CDR3 reads CASSLSGGGLQETQYF. The CDR3 region has the DNA TGTGCCAGCAGCTTATCAGGGGGTGGCCTACAAGAGACCCAGTACTTC.

The CDR3 spells CASSGWGGYEQYF. CDR3 coding DNA: TGTGCCAGCAGTGGTTGGGGGGGCTACGAGCAGTACTTC. The chain couples TRBV2 to TRBJ2-7; the match to TRBD2 covers 7 bases. Germline V gene data show CDR1 as SNHLY and CDR2 as FYNNEI. This CDR3 is built from 13 residues. The junction had 3 bases not matched to a gene; V was cut back by 4 bases and J by 3 bases.